This T cell receptor (beta chain) was found in a study of OX40 agonist ivuxolimab in advanced cancers. Background on the study: Having had anti-PD-1, anti-PD-L1 or anti-CTLA-4 therapy before was allowed, and around 44% had some.

Findings of the study overall: Some patients without response likewise showed low normalized clonal expansion.

As for this clone: What it binds is not known.

Some clones are missing from TCRdb's copy, which holds only in-frame ones; the method was immunoSEQ multiplex PCR. This sample carries over 100,000 clones, 75% to 90% of them seen once, and the ten largest clones take about 0.55%. This TCR came from an adult with an advanced solid tumor such as melanoma, head and neck, liver or kidney cancer. This sample comprised CD4+ or CD8+ T cells sorted from blood, obtained in a trial of the OX40 agonist ivuxolimab.

In DNA form, the CDR3 reads TGTGCCAGTAGTATTCGACAGGGACAGCAGTACTTC. This sequence encodes CASSIRQGQQYF. The chain couples TRBV19 to TRBJ2-7; 7 bases are shared with TRBD1. The CDR3 has 12 amino acids. CDR1 LNHDA and CDR2 SQIVND come from the germline V gene (reference sequence). J gave up 8 bases and V 3 bases, and 4 bases lay outside the gene matches.